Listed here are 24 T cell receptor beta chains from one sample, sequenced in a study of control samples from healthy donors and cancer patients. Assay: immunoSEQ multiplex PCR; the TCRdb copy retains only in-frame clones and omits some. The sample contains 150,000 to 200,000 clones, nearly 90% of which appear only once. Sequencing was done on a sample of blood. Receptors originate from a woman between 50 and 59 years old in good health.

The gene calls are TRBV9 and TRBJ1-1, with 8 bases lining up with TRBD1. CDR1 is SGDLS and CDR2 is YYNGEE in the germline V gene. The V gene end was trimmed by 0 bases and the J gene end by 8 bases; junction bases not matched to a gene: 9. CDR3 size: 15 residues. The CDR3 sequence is CASSVVGQAGGEAFF. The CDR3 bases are TGTGCCAGCAGCGTAGTGGGACAGGCCGGTGGCGAAGCTTTCTTT.

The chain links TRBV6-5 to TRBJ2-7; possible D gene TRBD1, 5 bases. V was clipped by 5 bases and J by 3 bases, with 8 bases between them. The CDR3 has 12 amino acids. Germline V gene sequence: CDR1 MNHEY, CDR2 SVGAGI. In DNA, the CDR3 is TGTGCCAGCAGTAGGGGCGGCTACGAGCAGTACTTC. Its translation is CASSRGGYEQYF.

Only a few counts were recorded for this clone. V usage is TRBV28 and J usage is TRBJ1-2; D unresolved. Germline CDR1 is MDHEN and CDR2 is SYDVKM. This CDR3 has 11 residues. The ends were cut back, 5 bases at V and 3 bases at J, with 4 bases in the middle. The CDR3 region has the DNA TGTGCCAGCAGTAGACACTATGGCTACACCTTC. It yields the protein CASSRHYGYTF.

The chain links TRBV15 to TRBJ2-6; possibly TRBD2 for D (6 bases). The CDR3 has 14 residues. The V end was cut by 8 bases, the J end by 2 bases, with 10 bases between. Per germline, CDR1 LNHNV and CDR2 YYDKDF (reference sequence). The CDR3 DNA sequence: TGTGCCACCGTCAGGAGGGCTGGGGCCAACGTCCTGACTTTC. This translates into CATVRRAGANVLTF.

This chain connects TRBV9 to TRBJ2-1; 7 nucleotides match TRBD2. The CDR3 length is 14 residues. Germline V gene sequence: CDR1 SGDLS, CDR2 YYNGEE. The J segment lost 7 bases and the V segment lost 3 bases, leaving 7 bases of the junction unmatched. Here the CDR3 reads CASSASGDLNEQFF. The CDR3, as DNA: TGTGCCAGCAGCGCGAGCGGGGACCTGAATGAGCAGTTCTTC.

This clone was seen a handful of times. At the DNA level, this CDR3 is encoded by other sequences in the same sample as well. The CDR3 DNA sequence: TGTGCCAGCAGTCGACCCTACAATGAGCAGTTCTTC. Protein sequence: CASSRPYNEQFF. The chain employs TRBV6-6 and TRBJ2-1; D remains ambiguous. Germline CDR1 is MNHNY and CDR2 is SVGAGI (reference sequence). This CDR3 spans 12 amino acids. The V end was cut by 5 bases, the J end by 2 bases, with 4 bases between.

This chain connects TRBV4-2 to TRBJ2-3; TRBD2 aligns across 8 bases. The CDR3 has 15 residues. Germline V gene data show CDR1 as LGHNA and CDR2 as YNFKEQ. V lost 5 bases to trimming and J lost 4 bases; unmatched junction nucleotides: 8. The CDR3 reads CASSSFGLAADTQYF. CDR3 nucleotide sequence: TGTGCCAGCAGCTCCTTTGGACTAGCCGCAGATACGCAGTATTTT.

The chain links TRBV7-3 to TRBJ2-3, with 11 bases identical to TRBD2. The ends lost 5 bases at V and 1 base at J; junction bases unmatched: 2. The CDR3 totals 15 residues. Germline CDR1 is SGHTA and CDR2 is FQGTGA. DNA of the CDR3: TGTGCCAGCAGCCCGACTAGCGGGGGCACAGATACGCAGTATTTT. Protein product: CASSPTSGGTDTQYF.

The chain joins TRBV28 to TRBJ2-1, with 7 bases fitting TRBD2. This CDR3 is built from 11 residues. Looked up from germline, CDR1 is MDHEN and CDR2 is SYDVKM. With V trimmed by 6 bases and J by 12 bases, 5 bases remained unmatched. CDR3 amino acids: CASRRLARQFF. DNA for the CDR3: TGTGCCAGCAGAAGACTAGCCCGGCAGTTCTTC.

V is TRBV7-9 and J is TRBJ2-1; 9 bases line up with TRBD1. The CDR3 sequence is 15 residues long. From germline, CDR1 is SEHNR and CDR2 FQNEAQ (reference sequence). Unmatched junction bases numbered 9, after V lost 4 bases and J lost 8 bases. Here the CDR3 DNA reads TGTGCCAGCAGCTATTGGACAGGGGAAGGCGATGAGCAGTTCTTC. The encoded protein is CASSYWTGEGDEQFF.

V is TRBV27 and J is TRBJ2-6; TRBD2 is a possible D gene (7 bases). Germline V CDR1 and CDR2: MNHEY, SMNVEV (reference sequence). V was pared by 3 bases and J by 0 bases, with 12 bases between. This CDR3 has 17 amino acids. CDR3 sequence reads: CASSFRGGVSGANVLTF. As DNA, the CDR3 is TGTGCCAGCAGTTTCCGAGGGGGGGTCTCTGGGGCCAACGTCCTGACTTTC.

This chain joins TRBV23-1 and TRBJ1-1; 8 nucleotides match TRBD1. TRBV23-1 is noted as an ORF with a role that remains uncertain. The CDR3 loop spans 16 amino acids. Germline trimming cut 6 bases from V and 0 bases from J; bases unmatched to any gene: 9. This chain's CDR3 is CASRKWGTGMNTEAFF. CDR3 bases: TGCGCCAGCAGAAAGTGGGGGACAGGTATGAACACTGAAGCTTTCTTT.

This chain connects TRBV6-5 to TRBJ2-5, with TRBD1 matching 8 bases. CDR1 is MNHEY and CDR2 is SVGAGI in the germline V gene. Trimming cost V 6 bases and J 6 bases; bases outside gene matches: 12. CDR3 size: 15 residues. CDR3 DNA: TGTGCCAGCAGGCCTCCGGGACAGGTGGGGAAGACCCAGTACTTC. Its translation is CASRPPGQVGKTQYF.

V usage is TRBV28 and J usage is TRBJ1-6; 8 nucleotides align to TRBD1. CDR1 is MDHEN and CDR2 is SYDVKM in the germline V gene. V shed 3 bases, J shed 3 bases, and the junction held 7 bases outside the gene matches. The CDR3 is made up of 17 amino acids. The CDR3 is CASSLGTGGDYNSPLHF. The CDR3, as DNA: TGTGCCAGCAGTTTGGGGACAGGAGGGGACTATAATTCACCCCTCCACTTT. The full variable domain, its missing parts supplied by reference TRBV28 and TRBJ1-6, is DVKVTQSSRYLVKRTGEKVFLECVQDMDHENMFWYRQDPGLGLRLIYFSYDVKMKEKGDIPEGYSVSREKKERFSLILESASTNQTSMYLCASSLGTGGDYNSPLHFGNGTRLTVT.

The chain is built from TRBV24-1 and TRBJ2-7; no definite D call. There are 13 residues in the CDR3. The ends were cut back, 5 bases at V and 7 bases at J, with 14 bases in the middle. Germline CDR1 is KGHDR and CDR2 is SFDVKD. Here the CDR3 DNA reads TGTGCCACCAGTGGACAAGCGACCGGGGAGCAGTACTTC. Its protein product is CATSGQATGEQYF.

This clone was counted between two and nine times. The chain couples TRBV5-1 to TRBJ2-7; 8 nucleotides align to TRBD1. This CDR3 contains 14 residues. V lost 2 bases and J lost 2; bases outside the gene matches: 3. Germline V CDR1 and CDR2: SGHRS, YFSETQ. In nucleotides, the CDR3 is TGCGCCAGCAGCTTCCGGGACAGGACCTACGAGCAGTACTTC. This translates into CASSFRDRTYEQYF.

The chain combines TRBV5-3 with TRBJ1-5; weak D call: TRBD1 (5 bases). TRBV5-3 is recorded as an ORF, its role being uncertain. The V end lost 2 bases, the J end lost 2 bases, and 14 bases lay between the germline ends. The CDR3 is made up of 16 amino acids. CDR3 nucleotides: TGTGCCAGAAGCTTTCGGCAGGGAAGTGGCAATCAGCCCCAGCATTTT. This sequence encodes CARSFRQGSGNQPQHF.

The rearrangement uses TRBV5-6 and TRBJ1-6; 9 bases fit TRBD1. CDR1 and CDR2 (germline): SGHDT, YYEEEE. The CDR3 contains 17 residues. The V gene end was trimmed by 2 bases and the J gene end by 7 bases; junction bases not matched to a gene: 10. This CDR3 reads CASSFPSGQGYNSPLHF. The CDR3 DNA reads TGTGCCAGCAGCTTTCCTTCCGGACAGGGGTACAATTCACCCCTCCACTTT.

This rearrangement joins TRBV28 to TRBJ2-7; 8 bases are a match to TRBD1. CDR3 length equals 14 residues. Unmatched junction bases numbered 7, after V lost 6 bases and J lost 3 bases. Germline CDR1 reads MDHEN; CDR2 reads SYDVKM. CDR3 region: CASRLPGQGYEQYF. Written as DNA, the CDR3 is TGTGCCAGCAGACTCCCCGGACAGGGCTACGAGCAGTACTTC. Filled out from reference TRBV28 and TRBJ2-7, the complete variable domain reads DVKVTQSSRYLVKRTGEKVFLECVQDMDHENMFWYRQDPGLGLRLIYFSYDVKMKEKGDIPEGYSVSREKKERFSLILESASTNQTSMYLCASRLPGQGYEQYFGPGTRLTVT.

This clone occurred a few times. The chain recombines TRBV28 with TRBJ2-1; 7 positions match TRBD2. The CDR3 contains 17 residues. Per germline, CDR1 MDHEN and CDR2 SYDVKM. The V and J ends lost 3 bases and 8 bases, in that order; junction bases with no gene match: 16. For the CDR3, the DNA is TGTGCCAGCAGTTTGCCCCCCCTAGCGGCTACATCGGATGAGCAGTTCTTC. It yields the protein CASSLPPLAATSDEQFF.

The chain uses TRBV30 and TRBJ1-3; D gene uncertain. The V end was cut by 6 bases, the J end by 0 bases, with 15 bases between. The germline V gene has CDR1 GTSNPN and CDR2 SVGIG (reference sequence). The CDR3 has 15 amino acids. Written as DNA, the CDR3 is TGTGCCTGTTGGGTTGGGCAGAACTCTGGAAACACCATATATTTT. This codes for CACWVGQNSGNTIYF.

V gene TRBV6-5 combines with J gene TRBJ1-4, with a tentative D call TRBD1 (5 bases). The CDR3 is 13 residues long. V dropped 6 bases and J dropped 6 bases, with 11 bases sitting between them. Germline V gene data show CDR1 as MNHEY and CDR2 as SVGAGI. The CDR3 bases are TGTGCCAGCAGACCCAGGGTAGATGAAAAACTGTTTTTT. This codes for CASRPRVDEKLFF.

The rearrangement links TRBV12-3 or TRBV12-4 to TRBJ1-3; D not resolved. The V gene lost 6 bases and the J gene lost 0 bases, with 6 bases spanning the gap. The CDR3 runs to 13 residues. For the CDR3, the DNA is TGTGCCAGCAGCTTTAACTCTGGAAACACCATATATTTT. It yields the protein CASSFNSGNTIYF.

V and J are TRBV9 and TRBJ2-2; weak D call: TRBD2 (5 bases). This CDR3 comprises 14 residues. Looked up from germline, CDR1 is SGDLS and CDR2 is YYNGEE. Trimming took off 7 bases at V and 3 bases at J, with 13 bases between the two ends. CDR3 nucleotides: TGTGCCAGCCAGACCGGACTCTACACCGGGGAGCTGTTTTTT. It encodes CASQTGLYTGELFF.